Below, 9 T cell receptor beta chains from the same sample are listed, as sequenced in a study of blood T cell repertoires in COVID-19. Only in-frame clones appear in the TCRdb table, and some are missing; sequencing was by immunoSEQ multiplex PCR. This table holds 70,000 or so clones, 78% found once. Sequenced input: peripheral blood. These TCRs come from a human donor in a cohort sampled during active COVID-19.

This clone was counted a few times. The V call is TRBV30, the J call TRBJ2-7; 9 nucleotides match TRBD1. Germline CDR1 and CDR2: GTSNPN and SVGIG (reference sequence). Trimming cost V 5 bases and J 3 bases; bases outside gene matches: 11. The length of the CDR3 is 15 residues. CDR3 region: CAWLDNRGRGYEQYF. The CDR3 coding sequence is TGTGCCTGGCTCGACAACAGGGGGCGAGGCTACGAGCAGTACTTC. Complete variable domain (other parts from reference TRBV30 and TRBJ2-7): SQTIHQWPATLVQPVGSPLSLECTVEGTSNPNLYWYRQAAGRGLQLLFYSVGIGQISSEVPQNLSASRPQDRQFILSSKKLLLSDSGFYLCAWLDNRGRGYEQYFGPGTRLTVT.

The chain combines TRBV19 with TRBJ1-5; D unclear. Germline-derived CDR1 and CDR2 are LNHDA and SQIVND (reference sequence). CDR3 size: 16 residues. V lost 3 bases, J lost 2 bases, and 14 bases lay in between. Written as DNA, the CDR3 is TGTGCCAGTAGTATCGGCGGTTGGTCGGGCAATCAGCCCCAGCATTTT. This sequence encodes CASSIGGWSGNQPQHF. Drawing the rest from reference TRBV19 and TRBJ1-5, the complete variable domain is DGGITQSPKYLFRKEGQNVTLSCEQNLNHDAMYWYRQDPGQGLRLIYYSQIVNDFQKGDIAEGYSVSREKKESFPLTVTSAQKNPTAFYLCASSIGGWSGNQPQHFGDGTRLSIL.

V gene TRBV27 combines with J gene TRBJ2-7, with 7 bases aligning to TRBD2. Germline loops: CDR1 MNHEY, CDR2 SMNVEV (reference sequence). The CDR3 sequence is 15 residues long. V gave up 5 bases and J gave up 0 bases; unmatched junction bases: 7. DNA for the CDR3: TGTGCCAGCAGTACCCGAAGCGGGGCCTCCTACGAGCAGTACTTC. Its protein is CASSTRSGASYEQYF.

This clone has only a few counts. This sample includes further DNA sequences coding for the same CDR3. The J gene is TRBJ1-2, the V gene TRBV4-1, with 10 nucleotides matching TRBD1. Germline V gene sequence: CDR1 MGHRA, CDR2 YSYEKL. The CDR3 is 14 amino acids. V shed 3 bases and J 4 bases; nucleotides not matched to a gene: 2. CDR3 DNA sequence: TGCGCCAGCAGCCAGGGACAGGGGTCCTATGGCTACACCTTC. Amino acids: CASSQGQGSYGYTF.

The genes are TRBV27 and TRBJ2-7; 9 nucleotides agree with TRBD2. J gave up 0 bases and V 5 bases, and 8 bases lay outside the gene matches. Germline assignment: CDR1 MNHEY and CDR2 SMNVEV (reference sequence). This CDR3 spans 16 amino acids. This CDR3 reads CASSRPGTSYSYEQYF. CDR3 bases: TGTGCCAGCAGTCGGCCCGGGACTAGCTACTCCTACGAGCAGTACTTC.

V usage is TRBV23-1 and J usage is TRBJ2-2; 8 bases agree with TRBD2. TRBV23-1 falls under the ORF class, with uncertain function. The CDR3 extends over 17 amino acids. The ends lost 6 bases at V and 5 bases at J; junction bases unmatched: 14. DNA for the CDR3: TGCGCCAGCAGGGCCGATCGGCGGGAGGATGATACCGGGGAGCTGTTTTTT. Translated: CASRADRREDDTGELFF.

The chain links TRBV20-1 to TRBJ2-3; maybe TRBD1 (5 bases). Trimming took 6 bases from V and 8 from J, leaving 12 bases between them. This CDR3 is built from 11 residues. Germline CDR1 reads DFQATT; CDR2 reads SNEGSKA (reference sequence). The CDR3 DNA is TGCAGTGCCCTCAGGGTGGCTACGCAGTATTTT. Protein product: CSALRVATQYF.

The chain couples TRBV6-1 to TRBJ1-4; D unresolved. This CDR3 has 14 amino acids. V lost 0 bases and J lost 13, with 15 bases in between. Germline loops: CDR1 MNHNS, CDR2 SASEGT. The CDR3: CASSEAVMGRGLFF. CDR3 DNA sequence: TGTGCCAGCAGTGAAGCTGTGATGGGCCGGGGACTGTTTTTT.

This chain connects TRBV2 to TRBJ2-5, with D maybe TRBD2 (6 bases). CDR3 length equals 14 residues. Germline CDR1 and CDR2: SNHLY and FYNNEI. V was pared by 9 bases and J by 3 bases, with 17 bases between. The DNA of the CDR3 is TGTGCCAGATGGAGGGCCTCTTCAGAAGAGACCCAGTACTTC. This sequence encodes CARWRASSEETQYF.